The 30 T cell receptor beta chains reported below all come from one sample, sequenced in a study of blood T cell repertoires in COVID-19 (TCRdb year 2020). To prepare the library, the immunoSEQ multiplex PCR assay was applied. TCRdb stores this immuneACCESS table with in-frame sequences only. Part of the clones is absent; in the studies checked, under half of the shortfall reflects unresolved V genes, and no reason is known for the rest. The sample records 200,000 to 250,000 clones, more than 65% of which are singletons. Jointly, the top ten make up about 8.9% of the sample. The sample consisted of peripheral blood. The receptors here all came from a man in his forties or fifties with active or convalescent COVID-19.

This clone was found once. V gene TRBV27 combines with J gene TRBJ2-2; D ambiguous. CDR1 and CDR2 (germline): MNHEY, SMNVEV (reference sequence). The CDR3 spans 13 residues. The germline V and J ends were trimmed by 2 bases and 4 bases, with 5 bases remaining between them. CDR3 sequence reads: CASSLGPTGELFF. DNA for the CDR3: TGTGCCAGCAGTTTAGGGCCCACCGGGGAGCTGTTTTTT.

This chain uses TRBV5-1 with TRBJ2-1; TRBD2 agrees at 11 bases. After removal of 5 bases from V and 7 bases from J, the junction contained 5 bases not matched to a gene. The CDR3 covers 14 residues. Per the germline V gene, CDR1 is SGHRS and CDR2 is YFSETQ. The CDR3 sequence is CASRGLAGGNEQFF. The DNA for the CDR3 is TGCGCCAGCAGAGGACTAGCGGGTGGGAATGAGCAGTTCTTC.

The chain carries TRBV6-2 or TRBV6-3 and TRBJ2-1; 10 bases map to TRBD1. Germline CDR1 is MNHEY and CDR2 is SVGEGT. Germline trimming cut 4 bases from V and 9 bases from J; bases unmatched to any gene: 0. The CDR3 extends over 12 amino acids. CDR3 region: CASSWTGGEQFF. The CDR3 DNA follows: TGTGCCAGCAGTTGGACAGGGGGTGAGCAGTTCTTC.

The chain has TRBV11-2 and TRBJ2-3, with D perhaps TRBD2 (5 bases). Germline V lookup: CDR1 SGHAT, CDR2 FQNNGV. V shed 5 bases and J shed 12 bases, with 12 bases lying between them. The CDR3 runs to 11 residues. The CDR3 loop is CASSVDLPQYF. CDR3 bases: TGTGCCAGCAGCGTGGACTTGCCCCAGTATTTT.

With regard to this clone: Different DNA sequences within this sample yield the same CDR3. This sequence joins TRBV4-1 and TRBJ1-2; D uncertain. Germline CDR1 is MGHRA and CDR2 is YSYEKL. Trimming shortened V by 0 bases and J by 4 bases, and 9 bases separated the two germline ends. The CDR3 length is 14 residues. CDR3 bases: TGCGCCAGCAGCCAAGACCCGGTTAGCTATGGCTACACCTTC. Residues: CASSQDPVSYGYTF.

The chain links TRBV7-3 to TRBJ2-1; 11 positions agree with TRBD2. There are 16 residues in the CDR3. With 5 bases clipped from V and 2 bases from J, the junction kept 5 bases outside the gene matches. CDR1 SGHTA and CDR2 FQGTGA come from the germline V gene. The CDR3 DNA follows: TGTGCCAGCAGCCTAGGACTAGCGGGCGCCTACAATGAGCAGTTCTTC. As protein: CASSLGLAGAYNEQFF.

The genes are TRBV11-3 and TRBJ2-3; 7 positions match TRBD2. The CDR3 length is 15 residues. V was clipped by 6 bases and J by 4 bases; unmatched bases: 10. Germline values: CDR1 SGHNT, CDR2 YENEEA. CDR3 sequence: CASSSAGVRADTQYF. CDR3 nucleotide sequence: TGTGCCAGCAGTTCTGCGGGAGTGAGGGCAGATACGCAGTATTTT. The full variable domain, with the rest looked up from reference TRBV11-3 and TRBJ2-3, is EAGVVQSPRYKIIEKKQPVAFWCNPISGHNTLYWYLQNLGQGPELLIRYENEEAVDDSQLPKDRFSAERLKGVDSTLKIQPAELGDSAVYLCASSSAGVRADTQYFGPGTRLTVL.

The rearrangement uses TRBV5-4 and TRBJ2-7, with D possibly matching TRBD1 (6 bases). Trimming removed 4 bases at V and 1 base at J, with 21 bases between. Germline V gene data show CDR1 as SGHNT and CDR2 as YYREEE (reference sequence). CDR3 length equals 17 residues. CDR3: CASSKTGTRPFSYEQYF. DNA for the CDR3: TGTGCCAGCAGCAAAACCGGGACAAGACCTTTTTCCTACGAGCAGTACTTC.

The V call is TRBV5-1, the J call TRBJ2-2; 9 bases agree with TRBD1. Per the germline V gene, CDR1 is SGHRS and CDR2 is YFSETQ. V was clipped by 3 bases and J by 3 bases; unmatched bases: 3. The length of the CDR3 is 15 residues. This CDR3 is CASSWGTGHTGELFF. The CDR3 region has the DNA TGCGCCAGCAGCTGGGGGACAGGGCACACCGGGGAGCTGTTTTTT. The full variable domain, rest sourced from reference TRBV5-1 and TRBJ2-2, is KAGVTQTPRYLIKTRGQQVTLSCSPISGHRSVSWYQQTPGQGLQFLFEYFSETQRNKGNFPGRFSGRQFSNSRSEMNVSTLELGDSALYLCASSWGTGHTGELFFGEGSRLTVL.

This rearrangement joins TRBV18 to TRBJ2-3; TRBD1 is a possible D gene (6 bases). Trimming pared 5 bases from V and 4 bases from J, leaving 13 bases between. This CDR3 contains 14 residues. In germline, CDR1 is KGHSH, CDR2 LQKENI. CDR3 residues: CASSSGTFPDTQYF. The CDR3 nucleotides are TGTGCCAGCTCATCCGGGACATTCCCAGATACGCAGTATTTT.

The rearrangement joins TRBV7-2 to TRBJ2-2; perhaps TRBD2 as D (6 bases). This CDR3 has 17 amino acids. The germline gives CDR1 SGHTA, CDR2 FQGNSA. Deletions cut 2 bases from V and 0 bases from J, with 13 bases between. The CDR3 spells CASSLRRDHANTGELFF. CDR3 in DNA: TGTGCCAGCAGCTTAAGGCGGGACCACGCGAACACCGGGGAGCTGTTTTTT.

J is TRBJ2-1 and V is TRBV7-8; 11 positions match TRBD2. CDR1 is SGHVS and CDR2 is FQNEAQ in the germline V gene. V lost 3 bases and J lost 9; bases outside the gene matches: 7. The CDR3 consists of 15 residues. As DNA, the CDR3 is TGTGCCAGCAGCTTGATGGGACTAGCGGTGGGTGAGCAGTTCTTC. The encoded protein is CASSLMGLAVGEQFF.

The chain uses TRBV7-3 and TRBJ2-5, with 8 bases lining up with TRBD2. Trimming at V came to 5 bases and at J to 5 bases, leaving 10 bases not matched to a gene. Germline V gene sequence: CDR1 SGHTA, CDR2 FQGTGA. CDR3 length equals 15 residues. The CDR3 sequence is CASSLGLAERETQYF. DNA for the CDR3: TGTGCCAGCAGCCTAGGACTAGCTGAAAGGGAGACCCAGTACTTC.

DNA of the CDR3: TGTGCCAGCAGCTTAGGCCAGCGGGGGGCAGGGGATACGCAGTATTTT. It yields the protein CASSLGQRGAGDTQYF. The genes are TRBV5-4 and TRBJ2-3; 9 bases line up with TRBD2. Germline V gene lookup returns CDR1 SGHNT and CDR2 YYREEE (reference sequence). V dropped 2 bases and J dropped 6; count of bases not matched to a gene: 10. The CDR3 contains 16 residues.

This chain joins TRBV7-6 and TRBJ2-1; 15 nucleotides agree with TRBD2. The length of the CDR3 is 18 residues. The ends lost 1 base at V and 0 bases at J; junction bases unmatched: 1. The V gene's germline CDR1 is SGHVS and CDR2 FNYEAQ. The CDR3 nucleotides are TGTGCCAGCAGCTTAGGGACTAGCGGGAGGGACTCCTACAATGAGCAGTTCTTC. Protein sequence: CASSLGTSGRDSYNEQFF.

This chain connects TRBV15 to TRBJ1-2, with 7 bases lining up with TRBD1. J gave up 1 base and V 0 bases, and 8 bases lay outside the gene matches. The germline gives CDR1 LNHNV, CDR2 YYDKDF (reference sequence). This CDR3 is 17 amino acids long. DNA for the CDR3: TGTGCCACCAGCAGAGAAGAGACAGGGTATCTTAACTATGGCTACACCTTC. It translates to CATSREETGYLNYGYTF.

This clone appeared a single time. The gene calls are TRBV7-2 and TRBJ2-1; 9 bases are shared with TRBD2. Unmatched junction bases numbered 2, after V lost 5 bases and J lost 3 bases. The germline V gene has CDR1 SGHTA and CDR2 FQGNSA. This CDR3 comprises 14 residues. The CDR3 nucleotides read TGTGCCAGCAGCAATAGCGGGAGCTACAATGAGCAGTTCTTC. Translation: CASSNSGSYNEQFF.

The chain links TRBV28 to TRBJ2-5, with D maybe TRBD1 (6 bases). The CDR3 length is 13 residues. The V gene's germline CDR1 is MDHEN and CDR2 SYDVKM. With 3 bases removed from V and 4 bases from J, the gap between germline ends came to 9 bases. The CDR3 nucleotides are TGTGCCAGCAGTTTTAAAGGGGGAGAGACCCAGTACTTC. Protein sequence: CASSFKGGETQYF.

The CDR3 region has the DNA TGCGCCAGCACCGACCAAACAGGGGGCAATGAAGCTTTCTTT. Encoded protein: CASTDQTGGNEAFF. The chain uses TRBV5-1 and TRBJ1-1; TRBD1 matches at 9 bases. J lost 7 bases, V lost 6 bases, and 10 bases had no gene match. Germline CDR1 and CDR2: SGHRS and YFSETQ. CDR3 length: 14 amino acids.

V gene TRBV10-3 combines with J gene TRBJ2-2; TRBD2 might be the D (5 bases). Germline V gene sequence: CDR1 ENHRY, CDR2 SYGVKD. This CDR3 has 14 residues. Trimming pared 3 bases from V and 0 bases from J, leaving 5 bases between. CDR3: CAISDGTNTGELFF. CDR3 nucleotide sequence: TGTGCCATCAGTGACGGGACGAACACCGGGGAGCTGTTTTTT.

This clone occurred a few times. The chain uses TRBV5-6 and TRBJ1-1; 11 positions match TRBD1. This CDR3 has 15 residues. Germline-derived CDR1 and CDR2 are SGHDT and YYEEEE. V shed 3 bases, J shed 4 bases, and the junction held 5 bases outside the gene matches. CDR3 nucleotides: TGTGCCAGCAGCTCGCCTGGGACAGGGGGCACTGAAGCTTTCTTT. This sequence encodes CASSSPGTGGTEAFF.

This clone was seen only a few times. The same CDR3 arises from other DNA sequences in this sample as well. V is TRBV6-6 and J is TRBJ2-7; 9 positions match TRBD2. CDR3 length: 14 amino acids. V shed 6 bases, J shed 1 base, and the junction held 4 bases outside the gene matches. Germline V gives CDR1 MNHNY, CDR2 SVGAGI (reference sequence). CDR3 protein: CASSLTSGSYEQYF. DNA for the CDR3: TGTGCCAGCAGCCTCACTAGCGGGTCCTACGAGCAGTACTTC.

Note on this clone: In the same sample, other DNA sequences code for this CDR3. The chain employs TRBV2 and TRBJ2-3; a weak D match, TRBD2 (6 bases). Trimming pared 3 bases from V and 5 bases from J, leaving 6 bases between. Germline V gene data show CDR1 as SNHLY and CDR2 as FYNNEI. The CDR3 contains 12 residues. CDR3 protein: CASSEGGDTQYF. The CDR3 DNA is TGTGCCAGCAGTGAGGGAGGAGATACGCAGTATTTT. Based on the CDR3 plus reference TRBV2 and TRBJ2-3, the full variable domain is EPEVTQTPSHQVTQMGQEVILRCVPISNHLYFYWYRQILGQKVEFLVSFYNNEISEKSEIFDDQFSVERPDGSNFTLKIRSTKLEDSAMYFCASSEGGDTQYFGPGTRLTVL.

The chain has TRBV2 and TRBJ2-1, with a tentative D call TRBD1 (9 bases). The CDR3 sequence is 16 residues long. With 6 bases removed from V and 0 bases from J, the gap between germline ends came to 15 bases. The germline V gene has CDR1 SNHLY and CDR2 FYNNEI. CDR3 sequence: CASSGTGTSSYNEQFF. The CDR3 DNA follows: TGTGCCAGCAGCGGGACAGGGACTAGCTCCTACAATGAGCAGTTCTTC.

The chain joins TRBV12-1 to TRBJ1-6. TRBV12-1 is annotated as a pseudogene. The CDR3 has 14 amino acids. The CDR3 nucleotides are TGTGCCAGCAGAAGGGGGGGGTTCAATTCACCCCTCCACTTT. Amino acid sequence: CASRRGGFNSPLHF.

The J gene is TRBJ2-3, the V gene TRBV5-4; TRBD2 is a possible D gene (6 bases). CDR1 is SGHNT and CDR2 is YYREEE in the germline V gene (reference sequence). This CDR3 is 14 amino acids long. V lost 4 bases to trimming and J lost 5 bases, with 14 bases between them. The CDR3 region has the DNA TGTGCCAGCAGCGGTCGGTGGGGGGTAGATACGCAGTATTTT. Amino acids: CASSGRWGVDTQYF.

The V and J genes are TRBV27 and TRBJ2-3; TRBD2 is a possible D gene (6 bases). Per the germline V gene, CDR1 is MNHEY and CDR2 is SMNVEV (reference sequence). This CDR3 has 15 residues. Between the trimmed V and J ends, which lost 5 bases and 0 bases, there was a span of 12 bases. CDR3 bases: TGTGCCAGCAGTACAAGGGGACTGAGCACAGATACGCAGTATTTT. This sequence encodes CASSTRGLSTDTQYF.

The chain is built from TRBV7-2 and TRBJ2-1, with a weak D call TRBD2 (6 bases). V shed 4 bases and J shed 7 bases, with 17 bases lying between them. The CDR3 extends over 15 amino acids. Per germline, CDR1 SGHTA and CDR2 FQGNSA. This CDR3 reads CASSSRVLAQNEQFF. CDR3 DNA: TGTGCCAGCAGCTCGAGGGTGCTAGCGCAAAATGAGCAGTTCTTC.

V gene TRBV5-1 combines with J gene TRBJ1-1; a possible D gene is TRBD1 (5 bases). V was clipped by 0 bases and J by 0 bases, with 6 bases between them. Germline CDR1 is SGHRS and CDR2 is YFSETQ. This CDR3 is built from 14 residues. This CDR3 is CASSLAGMNTEAFF. The CDR3 DNA sequence: TGCGCCAGCAGCTTGGCAGGGATGAACACTGAAGCTTTCTTT.

The chain couples TRBV5-4 to TRBJ2-4, with TRBD1 matching over 8 bases. With V trimmed by 4 bases and J by 3 bases, 3 bases remained unmatched. Germline values: CDR1 SGHNT, CDR2 YYREEE (reference sequence). The CDR3 is made up of 14 amino acids. The CDR3 sequence: CASSLTGDKNIQYF. The DNA for the CDR3 is TGTGCCAGCAGCCTGACAGGGGACAAAAACATTCAGTACTTC.